The 15 T cell receptor beta chains below all came from one sample that was sequenced in a study of blood T cell repertoires in COVID-19 (dated by TCRdb to the early 2020s). The receptor library was made with the immunoSEQ multiplex PCR assay. TCRdb stores this immuneACCESS table with in-frame sequences only. Part of the clones is absent; in the studies checked, under half of the shortfall reflects unresolved V genes, and no reason is known for the rest. The sample table records roughly 41,000 clones; around four fifths of these occur just once. The top ten constitute about 4.9% of the sample. Sequenced sample: peripheral blood. These receptors were taken from a man aged 45-65 years with active COVID-19.

The chain recombines TRBV6-5 with TRBJ2-5; 8 nucleotides match TRBD2. CDR1 and CDR2 (germline): MNHEY, SVGAGI. J gave up 1 base and V 2 bases, and 3 bases lay outside the gene matches. This CDR3 contains 15 residues. Written as DNA, the CDR3 is TGTGCCAGCAGTTACCAGCGGGGGACCCAAGAGACCCAGTACTTC. This encodes CASSYQRGTQETQYF.

The gene calls are TRBV19 and TRBJ2-2; 8 nucleotides match TRBD1. Germline V gene sequence: CDR1 LNHDA, CDR2 SQIVND (reference sequence). The CDR3 length is 14 residues. The V segment lost 6 bases and the J segment 4 bases; nucleotides outside the gene matches: 4. CDR3 residues: CASSRTGFTGELFF. Here the CDR3 DNA reads TGTGCCAGTAGCAGGACAGGGTTCACCGGGGAGCTGTTTTTT.

The chain couples TRBV5-1 to TRBJ2-6; no clear D gene. Germline V gene data show CDR1 as SGHRS and CDR2 as YFSETQ. This CDR3 is 11 amino acids long. Trimming stripped 5 bases from V and 10 bases from J, with 7 bases between. CDR3 protein: CASRLLNVLTF. The CDR3 region has the DNA TGCGCCAGCAGACTCCTTAACGTCCTGACTTTC.

This clone was detected only once. This chain links TRBV7-2 with TRBJ2-1; 7 bases align to TRBD2. The CDR3 is 15 residues long. The trim removed 1 base at V and 4 bases at J, leaving 4 bases unmatched. Germline values: CDR1 SGHTA, CDR2 FQGNSA. The CDR3 DNA reads as TGTGCCAGCAGCTTAGGGTACGGGGGGTACAATGAGCAGTTCTTC. Translated, it gives CASSLGYGGYNEQFF. The full variable domain, in which reference TRBV7-2 and TRBJ2-1 provide the parts outside the CDR3, is GAGVSQSPSNKVTEKGKDVELRCDPISGHTALYWYRQSLGQGLEFLIYFQGNSAPDKSGLPSDRFSAERTGGSVSTLTIQRTQQEDSAVYLCASSLGYGGYNEQFFGPGTRLTVL.

V and J are TRBV2 and TRBJ2-2; D possibly corresponds to TRBD2 (5 bases). The germline CDR1 and CDR2 sequences are SNHLY and FYNNEI. The CDR3 has 13 residues. V gave up 6 bases and J gave up 5 bases, with 10 bases separating them. The DNA for the CDR3 is TGTGCCAGCAGAACTCGGGGTACCGGGGAGCTGTTTTTT. As protein: CASRTRGTGELFF.

This chain uses TRBV21-1 with TRBJ1-5; whether TRBD1, the table's D call, matches the DNA was not checked. TRBV21-1 is an annotated pseudogene. The CDR3 consists of 15 residues. DNA for the CDR3: TGTGCCAGCAGCAAGAGACAGGCCGGAGATCACGCCCAGCATTTT. Translating it yields CASSKRQAGDHAQHF.

The J gene is TRBJ2-5, the V gene TRBV27; TRBD1 aligns across 10 bases. J was trimmed by 0 bases and V by 10 bases; bases with no gene match: 5. Germline CDR1 reads MNHEY; CDR2 reads SMNVEV (reference sequence). The CDR3 totals 14 residues. Here the CDR3 reads CATRDRGNQETQYF. The CDR3, as DNA: TGTGCCACCCGGGACAGGGGAAACCAAGAGACCCAGTACTTC.

The V gene is TRBV28, the J gene TRBJ2-2; a weak D match, TRBD1 (5 bases). Germline V gene sequence: CDR1 MDHEN, CDR2 SYDVKM. CDR3 size: 13 residues. V dropped 9 bases and J dropped 5 bases, with 13 bases sitting between them. The CDR3 nucleotides read TGTGCCAGTCTGGATAGGGGAACCGGGGAGCTGTTTTTT. It is translated as CASLDRGTGELFF.

This clone was detected a few times. The V call is TRBV11-2, the J call TRBJ2-5; the D gene is possibly TRBD2 (6 bases). Deletions cut 3 bases from V and 6 bases from J, with 11 bases between. The CDR3 is made up of 13 amino acids. The V gene's germline CDR1 is SGHAT and CDR2 FQNNGV. DNA for the CDR3: TGTGCCAGCAGCTTCGGGGGTAGGCAGACCCAGTACTTC. Protein sequence: CASSFGGRQTQYF.

J is TRBJ2-2 and V is TRBV7-7; 7 bases line up with TRBD2. V lost 5 bases and J lost 0; bases outside the gene matches: 6. Germline V gene lookup returns CDR1 SSHAT and CDR2 FNYEAQ (reference sequence). CDR3 length: 16 amino acids. The CDR3 region is CASSPMAGANTGELFF. In DNA, the CDR3 is TGTGCCAGCAGCCCAATGGCGGGGGCGAACACCGGGGAGCTGTTTTTT.

The rearrangement uses TRBV19 and TRBJ1-1; perhaps TRBD1 as D (5 bases). The CDR3 runs to 14 residues. Between the trimmed V and J ends, which lost 3 bases and 11 bases, there was a span of 19 bases. Germline CDR1 and CDR2: LNHDA and SQIVND (reference sequence). The CDR3 reads CASSMGGGTGKAFF. The DNA of the CDR3 is TGTGCCAGTAGTATGGGGGGGGGAACGGGTAAGGCTTTCTTT.

The J gene is TRBJ2-3, the V gene TRBV2, with TRBD2 matching 9 bases. Germline V gene data show CDR1 as SNHLY and CDR2 as FYNNEI. CDR3 length: 16 residues. Trimming at V came to 1 base and at J to 4 bases, leaving 6 bases not matched to a gene. The CDR3 protein is CASSEDGGGAPDTQYF. CDR3 coding DNA: TGTGCCAGCAGTGAAGACGGCGGGGGGGCTCCAGATACGCAGTATTTT.

The chain couples TRBV10-3 to TRBJ1-2; no reliable D call. The CDR3 is 15 amino acids. V was shortened by 3 bases and J by 5 bases, with 16 bases between the two germline ends. CDR1 is ENHRY and CDR2 is SYGVKD in the germline V gene. The CDR3 nucleotides read TGTGCCATCAGTGAAGAGTCGAAAGGAGGGTATGGCTACACCTTC. Amino acid sequence: CAISEESKGGYGYTF.

This chain joins TRBV2 and TRBJ2-3; 9 bases line up with TRBD2. Per germline, CDR1 SNHLY and CDR2 FYNNEI. CDR3 length: 15 amino acids. The trim removed 7 bases at V and 2 bases at J, leaving 7 bases unmatched. CDR3 DNA: TGTGCCAGCATAGGACTAGCGTCGGCCACAGATACGCAGTATTTT. This encodes CASIGLASATDTQYF.

This chain connects TRBV9 to TRBJ2-1; tentative D call: TRBD2 (6 bases). Looked up from germline, CDR1 is SGDLS and CDR2 is YYNGEE. There are 11 residues in the CDR3. Trimming shortened V by 2 bases and J by 10 bases, and 7 bases separated the two germline ends. Written as DNA, the CDR3 is TGTGCCAGCAGCGTGGAGGGGGAGCAGTTCTTC. It specifies CASSVEGEQFF.